This passage covers 30 T cell receptor beta chains from one sample sequenced in a study of T cells in Graves' hyperthyroidism and ophthalmopathy. Amplification yielded TCR beta CDR3 regions, with RNA transcripts as the source. An initial round of RT-PCR targeting the TCR CDR3 relied on the HTBI primer set. TCRdb independently ran MiXCR on the multiplex PCR reads; one entry per CDR3 protein. The sample holds approximately 270,000 distinct CDR3 sequences; just over 14% are singletons and the top ten take less than 15%. Sequences were obtained from blood. These receptors were taken from a woman aged 40-49 years with Graves' hyperthyroidism that later progressed to Graves' ophthalmopathy.

In this sample, this clonotype turned up many times. This rearrangement joins TRBV11-2 to TRBJ2-1; TRBD1 agrees at 7 bases. Germline CDR1 and CDR2: SGHAT and FQNNGV. The CDR3 has 17 residues. Germline trimming cut 2 bases from V and 6 bases from J; bases unmatched to any gene: 13. CDR3 protein: CASSLFFVRKGANEQFF. In DNA, the CDR3 is TGTGCCAGCAGCTTATTCTTCGTCAGGAAGGGGGCCAATGAGCAGTTCTTC.

In regard to this clonotype: Likely a read error: the CDR3 ends without its conserved phenylalanine or tryptophan. The chain recombines TRBV29-1 with TRBJ2-7; D is undetermined. Germline-derived CDR1 and CDR2 are SQVTM and ANQGSEA. With 6 bases removed from V and 2 bases from J, the gap between germline ends came to 8 bases. CDR3 size: 11 residues. This chain's CDR3 is CSVATTYEQYL. CDR3 in DNA: TGCAGCGTGGCGACAACCTACGAGCAGTACCTC.

This clonotype was observed a single time. The chain is built from TRBV18 and TRBJ1-5, with D possibly being TRBD1 (6 bases). Trimming stripped 4 bases from V and 3 bases from J, with 16 bases between. The CDR3 loop spans 16 amino acids. CDR1 is KGHSH, CDR2 LQKENI, per germline. The CDR3 here is CASSLDRTAINQPQHF. The DNA of the CDR3 is TGTGCCAGCTCACTTGACAGGACAGCTATCAATCAGCCCCAGCATTTT.

This clonotype occurred many times. V usage is TRBV7-9 and J usage is TRBJ2-1; 7 nucleotides agree with TRBD2. CDR1 is SEHNR, CDR2 FQNEAQ, per germline (reference sequence). Trimming cost V 4 bases and J 7 bases; bases outside gene matches: 10. This CDR3 is built from 15 residues. The CDR3 here is CASSSRRGLENEQFF. In DNA, the CDR3 is TGTGCCAGCAGCTCCCGGCGTGGACTAGAGAATGAGCAGTTCTTC.

In this sample, this clonotype turned up a few times. CDR3 DNA sequence: TGCGCCAGCAGGACACTGCTGAGCTCTGGGGCCAACGTCCTGACTTTC. Translated, it gives CASRTLLSSGANVLTF. The V gene is TRBV5-1, the J gene TRBJ2-6; D gene ambiguous. Germline CDR1 reads SGHRS; CDR2 reads YFSETQ. The CDR3 consists of 16 residues. Trimming cost V 5 bases and J 0 bases, with 12 bases left between them.

In the case of this clonotype: Given a much more abundant clone one base away, this may be a read error. The genes are TRBV7-9 and TRBJ2-3, with D perhaps TRBD1 (6 bases). The CDR3 extends over 17 amino acids. V gave up 5 bases and J gave up 4 bases, with 22 bases separating them. Germline assignment: CDR1 SEHNR and CDR2 FQNEAQ (reference sequence). In DNA form, the CDR3 reads TGTGCCAGCAGCCCCGCTAGGGGACATGGAAGGTCAGATACGCAGTATTTT. Amino acid sequence: CASSPARGHGRSDTQYF.

This clonotype has a count of ten or more. This chain connects TRBV20-1 to TRBJ2-2; 9 bases are a match to TRBD2. The V and J ends lost 7 bases and 6 bases, in that order; junction bases with no gene match: 6. The CDR3 runs 13 residues. Per germline, CDR1 DFQATT and CDR2 SNEGSKA (reference sequence). The CDR3 region has the DNA TGCAGTGTCCCGGGACTAGCAGCCGGGGAGCTGTTTTTT. It is translated as CSVPGLAAGELFF.

The V and J genes are TRBV2 and TRBJ1-4; unclear D gene. The ends were cut back, 6 bases at V and 7 bases at J, with 12 bases in the middle. This CDR3 has 13 amino acids. Germline CDR1 is SNHLY and CDR2 is FYNNEI. This CDR3 reads CASSSAGGEKLFF. The CDR3 DNA is TGTGCCAGCAGCAGCGCCGGTGGTGAAAAACTGTTTTTT.

As concerns this clonotype: This may stem from a read error, because a much larger clone lies one nucleotide away. This chain's CDR3 is CASSVTGLGTEAFF. As DNA, the CDR3 is TGTGCCAGCAGTGTAACAGGGTTAGGAACTGAAGCTTTCTTT. This chain connects TRBV12-3 or TRBV12-4 to TRBJ1-1, with a possible D match to TRBD1 (6 bases). Trimming cost V 5 bases and J 5 bases, with 15 bases left between them. The CDR3 is 14 residues long.

The table lists this clonotype with many counts. The V and J genes are TRBV18 and TRBJ1-1, with D hard to call. V lost 6 bases, J lost 4 bases, and 15 bases lay in between. CDR1 is KGHSH, CDR2 LQKENI, per germline. This CDR3 is 14 amino acids long. The CDR3 is CASSQDRGGTEAFF. The CDR3 DNA reads as TGTGCCAGCTCTCAGGACCGAGGCGGCACTGAAGCTTTCTTT.

This clonotype was observed at least ten times. The chain recombines TRBV9 with TRBJ1-1; D is unresolved. The CDR3 has 13 residues. With 5 bases removed from V and 2 bases from J, the gap between germline ends came to 10 bases. In germline, CDR1 is SGDLS, CDR2 YYNGEE. CDR3 sequence (DNA): TGTGCCAGCAGTGCGGGCACCAACACTGAAGCTTTCTTT. Residues: CASSAGTNTEAFF.

This clonotype was seen only a few times. V and J are TRBV20-1 and TRBJ2-2; D possibly corresponds to TRBD2 (6 bases). The V gene lost 0 bases and the J gene lost 0 bases, with 11 bases spanning the gap. Germline CDR1 DFQATT, CDR2 SNEGSKA (reference sequence). The CDR3 covers 16 residues. The CDR3 coding sequence is TGCAGTGCTAGAGAGGCTAGCGAGGCGAACACCGGGGAGCTGTTTTTT. It specifies CSAREASEANTGELFF.

This clonotype appeared many times. This sequence joins TRBV18 and TRBJ2-7; 7 bases agree with TRBD1. The CDR3 has 13 residues. Germline V gene data show CDR1 as KGHSH and CDR2 as LQKENI. The trim removed 3 bases at V and 7 bases at J, leaving 6 bases unmatched. In nucleotides, the CDR3 is TGTGCCAGCTCACCCGGGGACAGCCGGGAGCAGTACTTC. Its protein is CASSPGDSREQYF.

This clonotype was counted only a few times. V gene TRBV6-5 combines with J gene TRBJ1-1, with D tentatively TRBD1 (5 bases). The CDR3 is 15 amino acids. The V gene lost 3 bases and the J gene lost 3 bases, with 14 bases spanning the gap. Germline V CDR1 and CDR2: MNHEY, SVGAGI. CDR3: CASSYQRRGDTEAFF. CDR3 in DNA: TGTGCCAGCAGTTATCAGCGCCGGGGGGACACTGAAGCTTTCTTT.

A few counts support this clonotype. The junction differs from germline at one of its ends, possibly a read error. The chain links TRBV5-5 to TRBJ2-7, with TRBD2 matching 12 bases. The germline V gene has CDR1 SGHKS and CDR2 YYEKEE (reference sequence). The CDR3 length is 15 residues. CDR3 in DNA: TGTGCCAGCAGATTGGGACTAGCGGGCTCCTACGAGCAGTACTTC. Residues: CASRLGLAGSYEQYF. Variable domain in full (rest from reference TRBV5-5 and TRBJ2-7): DAGVTQSPTHLIKTRGQQVTLRCSPISGHKSVSWYQQVLGQGPQFIFQYYEKEERGRGNFPDRFSARQFPNYSSELNVNALLLGDSALYLCASRLGLAGSYEQYFGPGTRLTVT.

At least ten counts were recorded for this clonotype. The chain joins TRBV20-1 to TRBJ2-1; 10 bases line up with TRBD2. Germline V lookup: CDR1 DFQATT, CDR2 SNEGSKA (reference sequence). CDR3 length equals 14 residues. The trim removed 1 base at V and 7 bases at J, leaving 4 bases unmatched. In nucleotides, the CDR3 is TGCAGTGCTAGAGTAGCGGGAGGACTAAATGAGCAGTTCTTC. Encoded protein: CSARVAGGLNEQFF.

Many counts were recorded for this clonotype. The V gene is TRBV30, the J gene TRBJ2-1; 8 nucleotides line up with TRBD2. The CDR3 covers 13 residues. V lost 1 base and J lost 6; bases outside the gene matches: 2. Germline V gene data show CDR1 as GTSNPN and CDR2 as SVGIG (reference sequence). Here the CDR3 reads CAWSAGGINEQFF. For the CDR3, the DNA is TGTGCCTGGAGTGCGGGAGGGATCAATGAGCAGTTCTTC.

This clonotype was recorded at least ten times. The V call is TRBV18, the J call TRBJ2-7; 9 bases align to TRBD1. Unmatched junction bases numbered 5, after V lost 3 bases and J lost 5 bases. This CDR3 region has 14 residues. CDR1 is KGHSH, CDR2 LQKENI, per germline. The CDR3 DNA follows: TGTGCCAGCTCACCCGGGACAGGGTACGACGAGCAGTACTTC. Encoded protein: CASSPGTGYDEQYF. Filled out from reference TRBV18 and TRBJ2-7, the complete variable domain reads NAGVMQNPRHLVRRRGQEARLRCSPMKGHSHVYWYRQLPEEGLKFMVYLQKENIIDESGMPKERFSAEFPKEGPSILRIQQVVRGDSAAYFCASSPGTGYDEQYFGPGTRLTVT.

The rearrangement links TRBV4-1 to TRBJ1-3, with D possibly being TRBD1 (5 bases). The V and J ends lost 4 bases and 4 bases respectively, with 17 bases between them. CDR1 MGHRA and CDR2 YSYEKL come from the germline V gene. CDR3 size: 16 residues. The CDR3 DNA reads TGCGCCAGCAGCCCGCCGGGGACGCTCTTCGGAAACACCATATATTTT. It is translated as CASSPPGTLFGNTIYF.

As for this clonotype: This may arise from a read error, as a much more abundant clone is one base away. The rearrangement uses TRBV19 and TRBJ2-3; D not certain. The CDR3 contains 14 residues. With 5 bases removed from V and 7 bases from J, the gap between germline ends came to 16 bases. Germline CDR1 reads LNHDA; CDR2 reads SQIVND (reference sequence). CDR3 sequence reads: CASSQVGPPYTQYF. DNA of the CDR3: TGTGCCAGTAGTCAAGTAGGGCCTCCATATACGCAGTATTTT. The whole variable domain, filled in from reference TRBV19 and TRBJ2-3, reads DGGITQSPKYLFRKEGQNVTLSCEQNLNHDAMYWYRQDPGQGLRLIYYSQIVNDFQKGDIAEGYSVSREKKESFPLTVTSAQKNPTAFYLCASSQVGPPYTQYFGPGTRLTVL.

This clonotype was seen ten or more times. The V call is TRBV5-1, the J call TRBJ2-7, with a weak D call TRBD1 (6 bases). CDR1 is SGHRS, CDR2 YFSETQ, per germline. V dropped 5 bases and J dropped 7 bases, with 19 bases sitting between them. The CDR3 runs to 14 residues. This chain's CDR3 is CASRTSSGAREQYF. The CDR3 DNA is TGCGCCAGCAGAACCTCTTCAGGGGCCCGGGAGCAGTACTTC. The full variable domain, with the rest looked up from reference TRBV5-1 and TRBJ2-7, is KAGVTQTPRYLIKTRGQQVTLSCSPISGHRSVSWYQQTPGQGLQFLFEYFSETQRNKGNFPGRFSGRQFSNSRSEMNVSTLELGDSALYLCASRTSSGAREQYFGPGTRLTVT.

This clonotype appeared many times. The rearrangement uses TRBV6-1 and TRBJ2-6; D unresolved. This CDR3 region has 17 residues. V was cut by 1 base and J by 0 bases, with 10 bases left in between. CDR1 is MNHNS and CDR2 is SASEGT in the germline V gene. The CDR3 nucleotides are TGTGCCAGCAGTGAAGGGTCCATCCCCTCTGGGGCCAACGTCCTGACTTTC. This translates into CASSEGSIPSGANVLTF.

The chain uses TRBV7-6 and TRBJ1-5; tentatively, D is TRBD1 (5 bases). The ends were cut back, 2 bases at V and 5 bases at J, with 10 bases in the middle. CDR1 is SGHVS, CDR2 FNYEAQ, per germline. The CDR3 loop spans 14 amino acids. CDR3 residues: CASSLSWGYQPQHF. CDR3 nucleotides: TGTGCCAGCAGCTTAAGTTGGGGGTATCAGCCCCAGCATTTT.

About this clonotype itself: This may stem from a read error, because a much larger clone lies one nucleotide away. The chain is built from TRBV5-6 and TRBJ2-5; 8 nucleotides match TRBD2. Germline V gives CDR1 SGHDT, CDR2 YYEEEE. The CDR3 covers 16 residues. DNA of the CDR3: TGTGCCAGCAGCTTTCCCTCCGCGGGAGGACAAGCGACCCAGTACTTC. Translation gives CASSFPSAGGQATQYF.

This clonotype was recorded many times. The chain recombines TRBV29-1 with TRBJ1-1, with D possibly matching TRBD1 (6 bases). CDR1 SQVTM and CDR2 ANQGSEA come from the germline V gene. Trimming removed 6 bases at V and 0 bases at J, with 14 bases between. This CDR3 spans 14 amino acids. CDR3 DNA sequence: TGCAGCGTAGATAAAACAGGGTTGAACACTGAAGCTTTCTTT. Translation: CSVDKTGLNTEAFF. The complete variable domain, with remaining parts taken from reference TRBV29-1 and TRBJ1-1, reads SAVISQKPSRDICQRGTSLTIQCQVDSQVTMMFWYRQQPGQSLTLIATANQGSEATYESGFVIDKFPISRPNLTFSTLTVSNMSPEDSSIYLCSVDKTGLNTEAFFGQGTRLTVV.

There are many counts of this clonotype. The chain joins TRBV5-1 to TRBJ2-7; D unclear. Germline V gene sequence: CDR1 SGHRS, CDR2 YFSETQ. Between the trimmed V and J ends, which lost 0 bases and 3 bases, there was a span of 10 bases. The CDR3 is 14 residues long. The CDR3 here is CASSLGTPSYEQYF. The CDR3 region has the DNA TGCGCCAGCAGCTTGGGGACGCCGAGCTACGAGCAGTACTTC.

This clonotype appeared a few times. The chain links TRBV30 to TRBJ1-5; a possible D gene is TRBD1 (5 bases). CDR1 and CDR2 (germline): GTSNPN, SVGIG (reference sequence). Trimming stripped 5 bases from V and 5 bases from J, with 19 bases between. This CDR3 contains 15 residues. CDR3 sequence reads: CAWGAGGWGDQPQHF. The CDR3 DNA follows: TGTGCCTGGGGGGCCGGTGGGTGGGGAGATCAGCCCCAGCATTTT.

V is TRBV10-3 and J is TRBJ2-1, with D hard to call. The CDR3 is 16 residues long. Germline lookup yields CDR1 ENHRY and CDR2 SYGVKD. Trimming shortened V by 0 bases and J by 0 bases, and 9 bases separated the two germline ends. The CDR3 reads CAISESRGSSYNEQFF. Written as DNA, the CDR3 is TGTGCCATCAGTGAGTCGCGCGGAAGCTCCTACAATGAGCAGTTCTTC.

This clonotype was seen many times. The rearrangement links TRBV28 to TRBJ1-5, with TRBD1 as a possible D gene (5 bases). Trimming removed 8 bases at V and 4 bases at J, with 12 bases between. Germline values: CDR1 MDHEN, CDR2 SYDVKM. This CDR3 spans 13 amino acids. CDR3 coding DNA: TGTGCCAGCTATAGGGGAGGGAATCAGCCCCAGCATTTT. Amino acid sequence: CASYRGGNQPQHF.

This clonotype was seen more than once but under ten times. The rearrangement joins TRBV5-6 to TRBJ2-4, with D hard to call. V lost 0 bases and J lost 3, with 7 bases in between. The CDR3 is made up of 14 amino acids. CDR1 and CDR2 (germline): SGHDT, YYEEEE. The CDR3 loop reads CASSLGINKNIQYF. In DNA, the CDR3 is TGTGCCAGCAGCTTGGGGATAAACAAAAACATTCAGTACTTC.